The 17 T cell receptor beta chains presented below share a single source sample, sequenced in a study of blood T cell repertoires in COVID-19. The protocol was immunoSEQ multiplex PCR, while the TCRdb copy is restricted to in-frame clones and leaves out a portion. The table shows a few hundred thousand clones, with about 85% occurring only once. Specimen: PBMCs or T cells enriched from blood (not recorded which). These TCRs come from a man aged 35-49 years who had recovered from COVID-19.

The chain employs TRBV7-2 and TRBJ1-5; D not resolved. From germline, CDR1 is SGHTA and CDR2 FQGNSA. This CDR3 is 14 amino acids long. The V end was cut by 5 bases, the J end by 0 bases, with 8 bases between. CDR3 amino acids: CASSPLYSNQPQHF. Written as DNA, the CDR3 is TGTGCCAGCAGCCCCTTATATAGCAATCAGCCCCAGCATTTT.

The chain links TRBV28 to TRBJ1-5, with 8 bases identical to TRBD1. Germline CDR1 is MDHEN and CDR2 is SYDVKM. The CDR3 consists of 18 residues. V trimming: 2 bases; J trimming: 0 bases; junction bases outside the gene matches: 9. The CDR3 bases are TGTGCCAGCAGTTTACGGACAGGGAGTTACTTTAGCAATCAGCCCCAGCATTTT. Protein product: CASSLRTGSYFSNQPQHF.

The chain uses TRBV7-6 and TRBJ2-7; the D gene is possibly TRBD2 (7 bases). Germline V lookup: CDR1 SGHVS, CDR2 FNYEAQ. This CDR3 spans 21 amino acids. V was clipped by 5 bases and J by 1 base, with 33 bases between them. The CDR3 DNA reads TGTGCCAGCAGCCCAATGACCAGACCAACTGATCGAGCGGGACATTCCTACGAGCAGTACTTC. Amino acids: CASSPMTRPTDRAGHSYEQYF.

The V gene is TRBV12-3 or TRBV12-4, the J gene TRBJ1-1; tentatively, D is TRBD1 (6 bases). Trimming removed 4 bases from V and 11 bases from J, with 14 bases in between. The CDR3 totals 12 residues. The CDR3 nucleotides are TGTGCCAGCAGTTACAGGGACATCGCCGCTTTCTTT. The encoded protein is CASSYRDIAAFF.

The CDR3 nucleotides read TGTGCCAGCGGAGGGACTAGCGGGAGTTGGTACAATGAGCAGTTCTTC. This encodes CASGGTSGSWYNEQFF. The J gene is TRBJ2-1, the V gene TRBV2; TRBD2 aligns across 14 bases. CDR1 SNHLY and CDR2 FYNNEI come from the germline V gene. V gave up 8 bases and J gave up 4 bases; unmatched junction bases: 7. The CDR3 covers 16 residues.

J is TRBJ2-7 and V is TRBV4-1; 11 bases map to TRBD1. The CDR3 extends over 15 amino acids. Looked up from germline, CDR1 is MGHRA and CDR2 is YSYEKL. V lost 1 base to trimming and J lost 5 bases; unmatched junction nucleotides: 4. CDR3 sequence reads: CASSQAGTGGDEQYF. CDR3 DNA sequence: TGCGCCAGCAGCCAAGCCGGGACAGGGGGAGACGAGCAGTACTTC.

J is TRBJ1-5 and V is TRBV6-6; no firm D call. Germline assignment: CDR1 MNHNY and CDR2 SVGAGI (reference sequence). The CDR3 consists of 14 residues. V was cut by 2 bases and J by 5 bases, with 10 bases left in between. Written as DNA, the CDR3 is TGTGCCAGCAGTTACCTCGACATTTATCAGCCCCAGCATTTT. As protein: CASSYLDIYQPQHF.

There are a few counts of this clone. The rearrangement uses TRBV4-1 and TRBJ2-7; tentatively, D is TRBD1 (5 bases). In germline, CDR1 is MGHRA, CDR2 YSYEKL. The CDR3 has 16 residues. Trimming took 0 bases from V and 3 from J, leaving 15 bases between them. The CDR3 DNA is TGCGCCAGCAGCCAAGATATGTCGGCAGGGTACTACGAGCAGTACTTC. Residues: CASSQDMSAGYYEQYF.

V is TRBV28 and J is TRBJ2-7, with a weak D call TRBD1 (7 bases). The CDR3 runs 15 residues. Trimming left V 7 bases short and J 0 bases short, with 16 bases between. Germline V gives CDR1 MDHEN, CDR2 SYDVKM. The chain's CDR3 is CASTSAGQSSYEQYF. The CDR3 DNA reads TGTGCCAGCACTTCTGCGGGACAGAGCTCCTACGAGCAGTACTTC.

V is TRBV4-2 and J is TRBJ2-5; possibly TRBD2 for D (5 bases). There are 15 residues in the CDR3. The germline CDR1 and CDR2 sequences are LGHNA and YNFKEQ. Trimming pared 3 bases from V and 5 bases from J, leaving 16 bases between. CDR3 sequence: CASSQESTTRETQYF. In DNA form, the CDR3 reads TGTGCCAGCAGCCAGGAGTCGACTACCAGGGAGACCCAGTACTTC.

The V call is TRBV2, the J call TRBJ1-6; D is unresolved. V lost 6 bases and J lost 9, with 12 bases in between. The CDR3 runs to 13 residues. Germline V gives CDR1 SNHLY, CDR2 FYNNEI. The CDR3 nucleotides are TGTGCCAGCAGCCCGAAGTCGGTTTCACCCCTCCACTTT. This encodes CASSPKSVSPLHF.

V usage is TRBV5-1 and J usage is TRBJ1-5, with D unclear. From germline, CDR1 is SGHRS and CDR2 YFSETQ. V lost 0 bases to trimming and J lost 0 bases, with 7 bases between them. The CDR3 length is 15 residues. Here the CDR3 reads CASSLGGDSNQPQHF. DNA of the CDR3: TGCGCCAGCAGCTTGGGCGGGGATAGCAATCAGCCCCAGCATTTT.

This chain links TRBV15 with TRBJ1-5; 7 bases align to TRBD1. Trimming removed 5 bases from V and 6 bases from J; junction bases left unmatched: 4. The CDR3 length is 13 residues. Per germline, CDR1 LNHNV and CDR2 YYDKDF (reference sequence). CDR3 protein: CATSPGGSQPQHF. The CDR3 nucleotides read TGTGCCACCAGCCCAGGGGGGAGTCAGCCCCAGCATTTT.

CDR3: CASSPGRQETQYF. DNA for the CDR3: TGTGCCAGCTCACCGGGGAGGCAAGAGACCCAGTACTTC. This chain joins TRBV18 and TRBJ2-5; TRBD2 might be the D (6 bases). V dropped 3 bases and J dropped 2 bases, with 7 bases sitting between them. The germline V gene has CDR1 KGHSH and CDR2 LQKENI. The CDR3 runs to 13 residues.

This chain uses TRBV7-2 with TRBJ1-5; D gene ambiguous. The ends were cut back, 4 bases at V and 9 bases at J, with 19 bases in the middle. The CDR3 runs 15 residues. Looked up from germline, CDR1 is SGHTA and CDR2 is FQGNSA. CDR3 amino acids: CASSSNMVGGRPQHF. The CDR3 DNA sequence: TGTGCCAGCAGCTCCAATATGGTAGGAGGTAGGCCCCAGCATTTT.

The gene calls are TRBV7-3 and TRBJ2-3; 7 bases match TRBD1. The CDR3 is 13 amino acids. V gave up 4 bases and J gave up 9 bases; unmatched junction bases: 7. Per germline, CDR1 SGHTA and CDR2 FQGTGA. DNA for the CDR3: TGTGCCAGCAGCTCCGACAGGGACGGCACGCAGTATTTT. As protein: CASSSDRDGTQYF.

The chain joins TRBV4-1 to TRBJ2-1; tentative D call: TRBD1 (6 bases). CDR3 length equals 15 residues. V lost 3 bases to trimming and J lost 7 bases, with 16 bases between them. Germline V gene data show CDR1 as MGHRA and CDR2 as YSYEKL. The CDR3: CASSHPGRQGNEQFF. For the CDR3, the DNA is TGCGCCAGCAGCCACCCGGGGCGGCAGGGGAATGAGCAGTTCTTC.